This T cell receptor beta chain was observed in a study of shared clonotypes between healthy human individuals. Study results and caveats: Of the naive CD4 clonotypes, approximately 5% were shared across several donors. How much donors shared clonotypes was expected to be affected by sequencing depth. Larger estimated richness was generally recorded for naive subsets relative to memory subsets.

Everyone who donated was a Caucasian adult who lived in Nashville, Tennessee. The CDR3 consists of 15 residues. The V gene's germline CDR1 is MDHEN and CDR2 SYDVKM. The V gene end was trimmed by 5 bases and the J gene end by 1 base; junction bases not matched to a gene: 7. In regard to this clone: Its antigen is unknown.

This table comes from immunoSEQ multiplex PCR, and its TCRdb copy is limited to in-frame clones, with some not included. The sample contains roughly 680,000 clones, 72% of which appear only once. This chain links TRBV28 with TRBJ2-7, with 8 bases identical to TRBD2. The clonotype originates from a woman under 40 in good health. The sample comprised memory CD4+ T cells sorted from blood. This sample's subset: CD45RA-negative fraction. The CDR3 loop reads CASSPGGARSYEQYF. CDR3 coding DNA: TGTGCCAGCAGTCCCGGGGGGGCTAGGTCCTACGAGCAGTACTTC.